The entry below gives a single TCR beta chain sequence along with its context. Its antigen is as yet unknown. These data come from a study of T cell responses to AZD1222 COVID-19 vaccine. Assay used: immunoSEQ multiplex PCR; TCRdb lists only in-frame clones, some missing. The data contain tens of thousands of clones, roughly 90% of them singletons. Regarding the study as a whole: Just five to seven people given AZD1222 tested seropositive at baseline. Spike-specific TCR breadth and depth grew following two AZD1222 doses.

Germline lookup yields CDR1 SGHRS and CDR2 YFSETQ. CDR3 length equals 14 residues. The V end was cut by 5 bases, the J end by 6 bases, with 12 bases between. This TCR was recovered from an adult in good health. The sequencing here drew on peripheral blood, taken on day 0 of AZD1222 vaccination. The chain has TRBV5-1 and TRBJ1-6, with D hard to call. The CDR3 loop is CASSRLELNSPLHF. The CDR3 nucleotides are TGCGCCAGCAGTCGGCTCGAACTTAATTCACCCCTCCACTTT.